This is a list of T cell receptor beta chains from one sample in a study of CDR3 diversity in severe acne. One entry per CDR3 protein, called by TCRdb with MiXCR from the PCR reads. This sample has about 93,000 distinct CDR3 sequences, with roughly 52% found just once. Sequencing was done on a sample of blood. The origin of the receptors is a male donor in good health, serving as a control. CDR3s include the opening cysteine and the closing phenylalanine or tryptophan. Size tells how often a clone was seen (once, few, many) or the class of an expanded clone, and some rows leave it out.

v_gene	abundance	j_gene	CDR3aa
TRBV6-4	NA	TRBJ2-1	CASSGSGGNEQFF
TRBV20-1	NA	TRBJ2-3	CSATRPGTDTQYF
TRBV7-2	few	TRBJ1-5	CASSLGPGGYQPQHF
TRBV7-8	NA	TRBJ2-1	CASSPTFGGAQFF
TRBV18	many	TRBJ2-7	CASSLAGGAEGDEQYF
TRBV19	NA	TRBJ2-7	CASRRTSGSDEQYF
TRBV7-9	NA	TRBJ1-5	CASSIGSGQNQPQHF
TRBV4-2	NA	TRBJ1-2	CASSPPPGQGDGYTF
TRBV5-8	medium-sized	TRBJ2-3	CASRSSGRSDTDTQYF
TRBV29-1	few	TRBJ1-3	CSVGSGNTIYF
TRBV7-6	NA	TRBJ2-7	CASSQDGQSGEQYF
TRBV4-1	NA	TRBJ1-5	CASSSPTQHF
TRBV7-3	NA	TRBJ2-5	CASSSPGVETQYF
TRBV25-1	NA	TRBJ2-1	CASSLDSYGYTFGSDEQFF
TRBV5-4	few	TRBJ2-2	CASSLRGAGTSQTGELFF
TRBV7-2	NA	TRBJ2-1	CASSPGTAYNEQFF
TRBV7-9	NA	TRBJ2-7	CASSSTGHIVGEQYF
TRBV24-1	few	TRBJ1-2	CATRTGANYGYTF
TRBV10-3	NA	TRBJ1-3	CAIRQTGSPGNTIYF
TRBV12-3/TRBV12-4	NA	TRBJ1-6	CASSSGVGNSPLHF
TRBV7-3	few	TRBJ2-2	CASSPPTGELFF
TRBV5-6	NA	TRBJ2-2	CASSLVPGQTGELFF
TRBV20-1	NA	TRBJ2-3	CSARIPWTSGATDTQYF
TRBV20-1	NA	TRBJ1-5	CSASKQGVGQPQHF
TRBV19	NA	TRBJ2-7	CASIGPGIHEQYF
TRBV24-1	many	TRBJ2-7	CATSALAGAYEQYF
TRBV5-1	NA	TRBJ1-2	CASSEPTGGGYTF
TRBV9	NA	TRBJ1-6	CASSFAEGRSPLHF
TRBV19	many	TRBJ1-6	CASSIPQGERNSPLHF
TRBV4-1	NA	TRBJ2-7	CASSHRLAGTYEQYF
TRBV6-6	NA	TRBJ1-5	CASSLGQPQHF
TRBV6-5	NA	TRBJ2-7	CASSEGGPYEQYF